What follows describes a single TCR beta chain. In the original workflow: Using reference gene primer amplification, nucleated cell counts were estimated. Using immunoSEQ multiplex PCR, the repertoire was profiled, and TCRdb retains in-frame clones only, with some absent. V and J calls and clone size are those listed in that table; D and trimming were worked out from the DNA. The sample gives some 170,000 clones, 60% to 80% of which show up once; roughly 17% is in the top ten. The source of the sample is a study of blood T cell repertoires in COVID-19. Study at large: Nucleic acid was either cDNA or gDNA, and it came from T cells, B-cell-depleted T cells, or PBMCs.

Participants were placed into cohorts based on the clinical history they reported. Trimming removed 6 bases from V and 4 bases from J; junction bases left unmatched: 1. Looked up from germline, CDR1 is LGHDT and CDR2 is YNNKEL (reference sequence). The CDR3 runs 13 residues. This receptor was taken from a woman aged 50 to 65 who had recovered from COVID-19. Material for sequencing was PBMCs or T cells enriched from blood (not recorded which). The chain uses TRBV3-1 (or the pseudogene TRBV3-2) and TRBJ2-5; the match to TRBD2 covers 11 bases. The CDR3 DNA reads TGTGCCAGCAGTCTAGCGGGAGGAGAGACCCAGTACTTC. This gives the protein CASSLAGGETQYF.